This TCR beta chain was profiled in a study of T cells after yellow fever vaccination. Each CDR3 protein is one row after TCRdb ran MiXCR on the 5' RACE reads. The sample gives around 600,000 distinct CDR3 sequences, 9% to 15% of which show up once; 15% is in the top ten. Trimming pared 4 bases from V and 13 bases from J, leaving 13 bases between. Germline CDR1 DFQATT, CDR2 SNEGSKA (reference sequence). This CDR3 region has 10 residues. The sample here was PBMCs, taken on the day of the yellow fever booster vaccination. J is TRBJ2-5 and V is TRBV20-1; perhaps TRBD1 as D (5 bases). This receptor was obtained from a man aged 30-40 years who received the YFV17D yellow fever vaccine. The CDR3: CSAKDKAPYF. The CDR3 DNA is TGCAGTGCTAAGGACAAGGCTCCGTACTTC.